This TCR beta chain was captured in a study of T cell responses to AZD1222 COVID-19 vaccine. As for the study in general: Timing groups of about 4 and about 12 weeks for second doses were pooled. Notes on the study in general: Clonal diversity may have been underestimated in mostly white British donors.

V lost 10 bases to trimming and J lost 7 bases, with 11 bases between them. Germline V gene lookup returns CDR1 MDHEN and CDR2 SYDVKM. The CDR3 totals 12 residues. Concerning this clone: Its cognate antigen is unknown.

Measured with immunoSEQ multiplex PCR; TCRdb has only the in-frame clones, and not every one. The profile shows approximately 76,000 clones, about 91% of them singletons. Here the sequenced sample was peripheral blood, taken on day 0 of AZD1222 vaccination. The TCR comes from an adult in good health. This chain connects TRBV28 to TRBJ1-6; D possibly corresponds to TRBD1 (6 bases). The CDR3 region has the DNA TGTGCCACCTCGGGACAAAATTCACCCCTCCACTTT. It yields the protein CATSGQNSPLHF.